This TCR beta chain was observed in a study of OX40 agonist ivuxolimab in advanced cancers. Details on this clone: Its antigen is unidentified.

Only in-frame clones appear in the TCRdb table, and some are missing; sequencing was by immunoSEQ multiplex PCR. In the table there are 20,000 to 30,000 clones, approximately 86% of which are singletons. Trimming removed 5 bases at V and 4 bases at J, with 11 bases between. CDR3 length: 13 residues. CDR1 is SGHVS, CDR2 FQNEAQ, per germline. Study-level results: At 0.1 to 3.0 mg/kg, clonal expansion of CD4+ and CD8+ blood T cells had occurred by week 6.

The rearrangement joins TRBV7-8 to TRBJ1-1; no clear D gene. The sequence came from an adult with an advanced solid tumor such as melanoma, head and neck, liver or kidney cancer. This specimen was CD4+ or CD8+ T cells sorted from blood, taken in a trial of the OX40 agonist ivuxolimab. The CDR3 here is CASSPRQSTEAFF. Here the CDR3 DNA reads TGTGCCAGCAGCCCCCGGCAGTCCACTGAAGCTTTCTTT.